The 8 T cell receptor beta chains listed next were all sequenced from one sample in a study of blood T cell repertoires in COVID-19 (dated by TCRdb to about 2020). The protocol used for the library was the immunoSEQ multiplex PCR assay. The table was pulled from immuneACCESS by TCRdb, which kept in-frame rearrangements only. Such tables lose some clones; where checked, under half of the loss comes from unresolved V genes, and the rest has no known cause. Counted in this sample were about 75,000 clones; more than 65% of them appeared once. Of the sample, about a fifth is held by the ten largest clones. Sequencing used peripheral blood. All receptors come from a woman aged 45 to 65 with acute or convalescent COVID-19.

CDR3: CASSQDGRQFGDNGYTF. The CDR3 coding sequence is TGTGCCAGCAGCCAAGACGGGAGGCAGTTCGGGGACAATGGCTACACCTTC. The chain combines TRBV14 with TRBJ1-2, with D tentatively TRBD1 (6 bases). CDR3 length: 17 amino acids. V was pared by 0 bases and J by 6 bases, with 20 bases between. CDR1 and CDR2 from the germline V gene are SGHDN and FVKESK.

V is TRBV18 and J is TRBJ2-5; no clear D gene. The DNA matches TRBJ2-7 better at its end, which makes the J call doubtful. The CDR3 consists of 13 residues. CDR1 is KGHSH and CDR2 is LQKENI in the germline V gene. The CDR3 loop is CASSLQVSYEQYF. The CDR3 bases are TGTGCCAGCTCACTTCAGGTTTCCTACGAGCAGTACTTC.

The chain links TRBV5-4 to TRBJ1-5; D uncertain. The germline V and J ends were trimmed by 0 bases and 2 bases, with 9 bases remaining between them. Germline CDR1 is SGHNT and CDR2 is YYREEE (reference sequence). The CDR3 sequence is 15 residues long. As DNA, the CDR3 is TGTGCCAGCAGCTTGGCCCCCGGGGGCAATCAGCCCCAGCATTTT. Protein product: CASSLAPGGNQPQHF.

This chain links TRBV30 with TRBJ1-5; D call uncertain. The CDR3 is made up of 15 amino acids. CDR1 is GTSNPN and CDR2 is SVGIG in the germline V gene (reference sequence). Trimming left V 3 bases short and J 7 bases short, with 19 bases between. The CDR3, as DNA: TGTGCCTGGAGCTCGGGCAGGAGGGTGGAGCAGCCCCAGCATTTT. This translates into CAWSSGRRVEQPQHF.

J is TRBJ2-3 and V is TRBV7-2, with 8 bases fitting TRBD2. Germline V lookup: CDR1 SGHTA, CDR2 FQGNSA. There are 15 residues in the CDR3. V dropped 5 bases and J dropped 4; count of bases not matched to a gene: 8. CDR3 coding DNA: TGTGCCAGCAGCCCACTCGGGGGGGCGGCAGATACGCAGTATTTT. Translated, it gives CASSPLGGAADTQYF.

The J gene is TRBJ2-1, the V gene TRBV28, with 10 bases aligning to TRBD2. Per germline, CDR1 MDHEN and CDR2 SYDVKM. This CDR3 is built from 14 residues. Trimming cost V 8 bases and J 7 bases; bases outside gene matches: 8. In DNA, the CDR3 is TGTGCCAGCCGAGCGGGAGGGGCCCGGAATGAGCAGTTCTTC. It is translated as CASRAGGARNEQFF.

This chain uses TRBV4-2 with TRBJ1-1, with 8 positions matching TRBD1. This CDR3 is built from 15 residues. In germline, CDR1 is LGHNA, CDR2 YNFKEQ. V lost 0 bases and J lost 5; bases outside the gene matches: 5. The CDR3 DNA reads TGTGCCAGCAGCCAAGACAGACAGGGGTGGACTGAAGCTTTCTTT. Protein sequence: CASSQDRQGWTEAFF.

The gene calls are TRBV3-1 (or the pseudogene TRBV3-2) and TRBJ2-1; 10 bases are shared with TRBD2. This CDR3 region has 16 residues. The germline CDR1 and CDR2 sequences are LGHDT and YNNKEL (reference sequence). V shed 1 base, J shed 6 bases, and the junction held 6 bases outside the gene matches. CDR3 loop: CASSQGSGGAGNEQFF. The CDR3 bases are TGTGCCAGCAGCCAAGGCAGCGGGGGGGCGGGCAATGAGCAGTTCTTC.